The sequence of this T cell receptor beta chain was determined in a study of identical twins. The authors used template switching to add a universal primer site and gave cDNA unique molecular identifiers. MiXCR, run by TCRdb on the 5' RACE reads, gives a single entry per CDR3 protein. Among 1.5 million to 2 million distinct CDR3 sequences, roughly a third were seen once, and the ten largest hold about 0.27%. The table lists this clonotype with a few counts. This receptor was obtained from a newborn girl in good health. Sequencing input: cord blood.

This chain's CDR3 is CASREARWEETQYF. Here the CDR3 DNA reads TGTGCCAGCAGGGAGGCCAGGTGGGAAGAGACCCAGTACTTC. The chain employs TRBV2 and TRBJ2-5; TRBD2 is a possible D gene (5 bases). The V gene lost 6 bases and the J gene lost 3 bases, with 14 bases spanning the gap. Germline V CDR1 and CDR2: SNHLY, FYNNEI. There are 14 residues in the CDR3.